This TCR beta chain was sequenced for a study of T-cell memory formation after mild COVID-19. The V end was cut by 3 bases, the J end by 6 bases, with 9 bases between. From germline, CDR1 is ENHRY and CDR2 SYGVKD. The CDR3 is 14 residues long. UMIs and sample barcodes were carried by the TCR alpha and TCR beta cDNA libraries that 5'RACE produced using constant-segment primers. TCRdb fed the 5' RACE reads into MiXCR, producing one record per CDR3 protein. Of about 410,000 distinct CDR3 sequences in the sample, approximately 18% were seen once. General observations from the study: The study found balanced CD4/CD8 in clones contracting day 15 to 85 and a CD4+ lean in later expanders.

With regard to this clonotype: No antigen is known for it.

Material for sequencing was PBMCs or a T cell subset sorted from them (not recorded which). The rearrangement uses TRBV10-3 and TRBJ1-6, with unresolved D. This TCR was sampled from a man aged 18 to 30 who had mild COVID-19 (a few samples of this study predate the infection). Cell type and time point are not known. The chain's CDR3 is CAISDRQANSPLHF. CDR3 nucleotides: TGTGCCATCAGTGACCGTCAGGCTAATTCACCCCTCCACTTT.